This TCR beta chain was profiled in a study of immune evolution from preneoplasia to lung adenocarcinoma. Overall study context: HLA loss of heterozygosity: less than 9% AIS, over 12% MIA, about 30% ADC, none AAH. Notes on the study in general: Highest clonality occurred in KRAS-mutant, not EGFR-mutant or double wild-type, nodules.

The CDR3 has 15 amino acids. Per germline, CDR1 SGHNT and CDR2 YYREEE (reference sequence). V gave up 4 bases and J gave up 9 bases; unmatched junction bases: 11. Produced via immunoSEQ multiplex PCR; TCRdb's table is partial and in-frame only. The sample shows 7,500 to 9,500 clones, approximately 80% of them seen only once. Between about 2014 and 2018, patients underwent resection in Japan or China. Macro-dissection enriched premalignant or tumor cells before nucleic acid extraction. As regards this clone: Antigen specificity is unknown.

Source material: FFPE invasive lung adenocarcinoma tissue. This receptor was identified in a person between 50 and 69 years old with lung adenocarcinoma. The rearrangement joins TRBV5-4 to TRBJ2-2, with TRBD1 matching over 8 bases. CDR3 nucleotides: TGTGCCAGCAGCACCCAAAGCGGACAGGGCCGGGAGCTGTTTTTT. The encoded protein is CASSTQSGQGRELFF.